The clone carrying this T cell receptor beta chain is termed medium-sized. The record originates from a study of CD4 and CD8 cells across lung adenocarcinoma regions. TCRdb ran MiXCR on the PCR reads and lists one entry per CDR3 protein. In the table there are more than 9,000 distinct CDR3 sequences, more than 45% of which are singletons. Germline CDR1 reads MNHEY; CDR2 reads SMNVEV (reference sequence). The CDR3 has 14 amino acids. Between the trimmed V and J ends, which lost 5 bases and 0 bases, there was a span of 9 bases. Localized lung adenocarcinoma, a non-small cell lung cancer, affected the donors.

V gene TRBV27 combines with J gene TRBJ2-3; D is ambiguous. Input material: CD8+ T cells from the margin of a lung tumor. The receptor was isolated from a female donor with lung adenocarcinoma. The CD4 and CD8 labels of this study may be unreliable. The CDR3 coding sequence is TGTGCCAGCAGTCGGCAGGTTAGCACAGATACGCAGTATTTT. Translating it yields CASSRQVSTDTQYF.